A single sample is the source of the 25 T cell receptor beta chains below, sequenced in a study of metastatic and nonmetastatic thyroid tumors. TCRdb re-called the PCR reads through MiXCR. There are tens of thousands of clones in the sample; 15% occur only once, and about two fifths lies in the top ten. No treatment of any kind had been given to any patient before thyroid surgery. What was sequenced was blood. These receptors all stem from a female donor with papillary thyroid cancer or a benign thyroid nodule (not recorded which). Some clones in this sample may be carry-over from other donors' samples.

The chain carries TRBV3-1 and TRBJ2-7, with a tentative D call TRBD2 (5 bases). The CDR3 sequence is 17 residues long. Per the germline V gene, CDR1 is LGHDT and CDR2 is YNNKEL (reference sequence). V dropped 3 bases and J dropped 7 bases, with 25 bases sitting between them. In DNA, the CDR3 is TGTGCCAGCAGCCACGCTCGGAGGACCATCAACCTCTATGAGCAGTACTTC. Translation gives CASSHARRTINLYEQYF.

There are many counts of this clone. The CDR3 spells CASSSTGRASYEQYF. The DNA of the CDR3 is TGTGCCAGCTCATCCACCGGGAGGGCGAGCTACGAGCAGTACTTC. The rearrangement uses TRBV18 and TRBJ2-7, with TRBD2 matching 8 bases. CDR1 KGHSH and CDR2 LQKENI come from the germline V gene. The CDR3 has 15 residues. The V gene end was trimmed by 5 bases and the J gene end by 3 bases; junction bases not matched to a gene: 9.

As to this clone: A much larger clone differs by one base, so this may be a read error. Other DNA sequences in this sample translate to the same CDR3. The CDR3 DNA reads TGTGCCAGCAGCGCGGGGGACGGCAACACTGAGGCTTTCTTT. Encoded protein: CASSAGDGNTEAFF. The chain recombines TRBV9 with TRBJ1-1; weak D call: TRBD1 (5 bases). CDR3 size: 14 residues. Germline-derived CDR1 and CDR2 are SGDLS and YYNGEE.

This clone was picked up many times. The chain employs TRBV2 and TRBJ2-5, with TRBD2 matching 12 bases. CDR1 is SNHLY, CDR2 FYNNEI, per germline. Losses at the gene ends were 8 bases for V and 3 bases for J; bases not matched to a gene: 4. CDR3 length: 14 amino acids. CDR3 loop: CASRWTSGEETQYF. CDR3 coding DNA: TGTGCCAGCCGTTGGACTAGCGGGGAAGAGACCCAGTACTTC.

By proportion, this clone is medium-sized. This chain links TRBV5-1 with TRBJ2-3; D could derive from TRBD1 or TRBD2 (5 bases each). V was trimmed by 7 bases and J by 0 bases, leaving 15 bases between them. CDR1 SGHRS and CDR2 YFSETQ come from the germline V gene. The CDR3 is made up of 15 amino acids. In nucleotides, the CDR3 is TGCGCCAGCGGTGAGGGGAGCCAGAGCACAGATACGCAGTATTTT. Protein product: CASGEGSQSTDTQYF.

This clone occurred many times. The chain joins TRBV28 to TRBJ1-6, with TRBD1 matching over 7 bases. Trimming cost V 5 bases and J 11 bases; bases outside gene matches: 6. CDR1 is MDHEN and CDR2 is SYDVKM in the germline V gene. The CDR3 contains 13 residues. CDR3 region: CASSRTGQAPLHF. The CDR3 DNA reads TGTGCCAGCAGTCGGACAGGCCAGGCACCCCTCCACTTT. Together with reference TRBV28 and TRBJ1-6, the CDR3 gives the full variable domain: DVKVTQSSRYLVKRTGEKVFLECVQDMDHENMFWYRQDPGLGLRLIYFSYDVKMKEKGDIPEGYSVSREKKERFSLILESASTNQTSMYLCASSRTGQAPLHFGNGTRLTVT.

This clone was seen many times. The chain joins TRBV3-1 to TRBJ2-5; 8 nucleotides align to TRBD2. The germline gives CDR1 LGHDT, CDR2 YNNKEL (reference sequence). J gave up 5 bases and V 4 bases, and 15 bases lay outside the gene matches. The CDR3 runs 17 residues. In nucleotides, the CDR3 is TGTGCCAGCAGCCTCCCCCGGGGGGGGAGGGCCGGGGAGACCCAGTACTTC. Translation gives CASSLPRGGRAGETQYF.

In this sample, this clone turned up many times. CDR3 in amino acids: CASSPLWRSSGRSNTGELFF. CDR3 bases: TGTGCCAGCAGTCCCCTTTGGCGCTCTAGCGGGAGAAGCAACACCGGGGAGCTGTTTTTT. This chain uses TRBV6-6 with TRBJ2-2; 10 nucleotides line up with TRBD2. With 5 bases clipped from V and 2 bases from J, the junction kept 17 bases outside the gene matches. The CDR3 length is 20 residues. Germline CDR1 and CDR2: MNHNY and SVGAGI (reference sequence).

There are many counts of this clone. V gene TRBV30 combines with J gene TRBJ2-3; tentatively, D is TRBD2 (5 bases). The CDR3 loop spans 16 amino acids. Germline V gene lookup returns CDR1 GTSNPN and CDR2 SVGIG (reference sequence). Trimming removed 0 bases at V and 6 bases at J, with 19 bases between. The CDR3 nucleotides are TGTGCCTGGAGTGTAGGGTACAGAGGGATATCTGATACGCAGTATTTT. Translated: CAWSVGYRGISDTQYF.

In this sample, this clone turned up many times. The chain couples TRBV10-3 to TRBJ2-3; D ambiguous. The CDR3 is 12 amino acids. Germline values: CDR1 ENHRY, CDR2 SYGVKD. Trimming removed 4 bases from V and 2 bases from J, with 4 bases in between. The CDR3 sequence: CAISATTDTQYF. DNA of the CDR3: TGTGCCATCAGTGCCACCACAGATACGCAGTATTTT.

This clone was found many times. The chain employs TRBV7-2 and TRBJ2-1, with D possibly being TRBD2 (6 bases). Germline values: CDR1 SGHTA, CDR2 FQGNSA. CDR3 length: 14 amino acids. The V gene lost 2 bases and the J gene lost 5 bases, with 10 bases spanning the gap. The CDR3 DNA sequence: TGTGCCAGCAGCTTACTGACTAGAAACAATGAGCAGTTCTTC. Amino acid sequence: CASSLLTRNNEQFF.

There are many counts of this clone. The chain employs TRBV29-1 and TRBJ2-2; TRBD1 matches at 7 bases. The CDR3 has 14 residues. The V gene end was trimmed by 2 bases and the J gene end by 7 bases; junction bases not matched to a gene: 7. Germline V gene sequence: CDR1 SQVTM, CDR2 ANQGSEA. CDR3 sequence: CSVEIGQDHGELFF. The DNA for the CDR3 is TGCAGCGTTGAAATCGGACAGGATCACGGGGAGCTGTTTTTT.

This clone was seen many times. The gene calls are TRBV20-1 and TRBJ2-3; 7 bases are a match to TRBD2. The CDR3 runs to 19 residues. V lost 6 bases, J lost 2 bases, and 23 bases stayed unmatched. Per the germline V gene, CDR1 is DFQATT and CDR2 is SNEGSKA (reference sequence). The CDR3 nucleotides are TGCAGTGCCCCACTCCAGAGACTAGCAGCCCCACTGTCCACAGATACGCAGTATTTT. Translation: CSAPLQRLAAPLSTDTQYF.

This clone was seen repeatedly, ten times or more. The V call is TRBV19, the J call TRBJ1-1; 9 bases are a match to TRBD1. J gave up 4 bases and V 6 bases, and 6 bases lay outside the gene matches. CDR1 is LNHDA, CDR2 SQIVND, per germline (reference sequence). This CDR3 comprises 14 residues. CDR3 nucleotides: TGTGCCAGTAGGTGGGACAGGGAGTCCACTGAAGCTTTCTTT. Translating gives CASRWDRESTEAFF.

This clone was detected many times. This rearrangement joins TRBV6-5 to TRBJ2-5; 7 bases fit TRBD1. Germline V gene sequence: CDR1 MNHEY, CDR2 SVGAGI. The CDR3 contains 14 residues. V shed 2 bases and J 5 bases; nucleotides not matched to a gene: 5. The CDR3: CASSYKGAHETQYF. The CDR3 DNA sequence: TGTGCCAGCAGTTACAAGGGGGCGCATGAGACCCAGTACTTC.

This clone was observed many times. Other DNA sequences in this specimen translate into the identical CDR3. The gene calls are TRBV7-2 and TRBJ2-7; possibly TRBD1 for D (6 bases). Germline values: CDR1 SGHTA, CDR2 FQGNSA. V was cut by 0 bases and J by 5 bases, with 11 bases left in between. The length of the CDR3 is 14 residues. CDR3 in DNA: TGTGCCAGCAGCTTAGCGGCAGGGGCTAACGAGCAGTACTTC. This sequence encodes CASSLAAGANEQYF.

As to this clone: A much bigger clone sits one base away, suggesting this may be a read error. The same CDR3 also results from other DNA sequences found in this sample. This chain connects TRBV7-9 to TRBJ2-1; 7 nucleotides line up with TRBD2. The CDR3 is 14 residues long. Germline CDR1 SEHNR, CDR2 FQNEAQ (reference sequence). CDR3: CASSLRRESNEQFF. The CDR3 nucleotides read TGTGCCAGCAGCTTAAGGCGGGAGTCCAATGAACAGTTCTTC.

This clone came up many times. CDR3 sequence: CASRQRDRPPGNTIYF. CDR3 sequence (DNA): TGTGCCAGTCGACAGCGGGACAGGCCTCCAGGAAACACCATATATTTT. The chain is built from TRBV18 and TRBJ1-3, with 8 bases matching TRBD1. Trimming cost V 9 bases and J 4 bases; bases outside gene matches: 14. Germline V gene data show CDR1 as KGHSH and CDR2 as LQKENI. The CDR3 extends over 16 amino acids.

This clone was counted ten times or more. A much larger clone differs from this one at a single base, so this may be a read error. Other DNA sequences from this sample encode an identical CDR3 as well. The CDR3 reads CASSSGTGGQPQHF. Written as DNA, the CDR3 is TGCGCCAGCAGCTCCGGGACAGGGGGTCAGCCCCAGCACTTT. This chain links TRBV5-1 with TRBJ1-5; 11 bases match TRBD1. This CDR3 contains 14 residues. From germline, CDR1 is SGHRS and CDR2 YFSETQ. Full variable domain (rest looked up from reference TRBV5-1 and TRBJ1-5): KAGVTQTPRYLIKTRGQQVTLSCSPISGHRSVSWYQQTPGQGLQFLFEYFSETQRNKGNFPGRFSGRQFSNSRSEMNVSTLELGDSALYLCASSSGTGGQPQHFGDGTRLSIL.

The table lists this clone with many counts. CDR3 bases: TGCAGTGCTCACATTAGCGGGAGGAAAAACGAGCAGTACTTC. Protein product: CSAHISGRKNEQYF. The genes are TRBV20-1 and TRBJ2-7; TRBD2 matches 10 bases. This CDR3 has 14 amino acids. Germline-derived CDR1 and CDR2 are DFQATT and SNEGSKA (reference sequence). V shed 5 bases, J shed 5 bases, and the junction held 9 bases outside the gene matches.

At least ten counts were recorded for this clone. The J gene is TRBJ2-3, the V gene TRBV12-3 or TRBV12-4, with TRBD2 identical over 7 bases. This CDR3 spans 12 amino acids. The ends lost 6 bases at V and 11 bases at J; junction bases unmatched: 8. CDR3 bases: TGTGCCAGCAGCCTACGGGGGGTCGAGCAGTATTTT. Translating gives CASSLRGVEQYF.

The chain uses TRBV20-1 and TRBJ2-2; tentative D call: TRBD2 (8 bases). With 4 bases removed from V and 3 bases from J, the gap between germline ends came to 18 bases. The CDR3 totals 16 residues. Germline V gives CDR1 DFQATT, CDR2 SNEGSKA (reference sequence). CDR3 bases: TGCAGTGCTATTGGACAGGCTAGCGGGTACACCGGGGAGCTGTTTTTT. Its protein product is CSAIGQASGYTGELFF.

This clone was picked up many times. This chain uses TRBV27 with TRBJ2-1; 8 bases align to TRBD1. Germline loops: CDR1 MNHEY, CDR2 SMNVEV (reference sequence). The CDR3 is 15 amino acids. Trimming at V came to 8 bases and at J to 4 bases, leaving 10 bases not matched to a gene. The CDR3: CASEFDRGPYNEQFF. In nucleotides, the CDR3 is TGTGCCAGCGAGTTCGACAGGGGCCCTTACAATGAGCAGTTCTTC.

This clone has at least ten counts. This chain's CDR3 is CASSQDRTSEKLFF. CDR3 DNA sequence: TGTGCCAGCAGCCAAGATCGCACATCTGAAAAACTGTTTTTT. The genes are TRBV14 and TRBJ1-4; D is uncertain. This CDR3 contains 14 residues. Deletions cut 0 bases from V and 7 bases from J, with 9 bases between. In germline, CDR1 is SGHDN, CDR2 FVKESK. The variable domain in full, completed from reference TRBV14 and TRBJ1-4, reads EAGVTQFPSHSVIEKGQTVTLRCDPISGHDNLYWYRRVMGKEIKFLLHFVKESKQDESGMPNNRFLAERTGGTYSTLKVQPAELEDSGVYFCASSQDRTSEKLFFGSGTQLSVL.

This clone was seen many times. This may be a read error, as it is one base from a much larger clone. The chain combines TRBV29-1 with TRBJ2-1; 14 nucleotides agree with TRBD2. Germline assignment: CDR1 SQVTM and CDR2 ANQGSEA. The V gene end was trimmed by 4 bases and the J gene end by 8 bases; junction bases not matched to a gene: 4. The CDR3 is 14 residues long. The DNA for the CDR3 is TGCAGCGTTGGGGGACTAGCGGGAGTGCATGAGCAGTTCTTC. Amino acids: CSVGGLAGVHEQFF.